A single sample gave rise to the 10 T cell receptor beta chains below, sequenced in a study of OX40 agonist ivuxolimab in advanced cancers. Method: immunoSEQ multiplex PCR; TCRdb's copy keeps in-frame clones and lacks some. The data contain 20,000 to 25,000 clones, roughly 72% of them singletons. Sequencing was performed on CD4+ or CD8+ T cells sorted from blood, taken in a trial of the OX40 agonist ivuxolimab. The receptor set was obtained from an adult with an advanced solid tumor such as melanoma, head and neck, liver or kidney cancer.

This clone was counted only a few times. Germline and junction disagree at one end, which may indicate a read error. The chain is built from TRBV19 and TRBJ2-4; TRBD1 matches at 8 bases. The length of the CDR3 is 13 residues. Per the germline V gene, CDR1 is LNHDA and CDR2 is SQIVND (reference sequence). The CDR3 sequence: CASSIGRTGQPNF. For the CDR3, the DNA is TGTGCCAGTAGTATAGGTCGGACAGGGCAACCGAACTTC.

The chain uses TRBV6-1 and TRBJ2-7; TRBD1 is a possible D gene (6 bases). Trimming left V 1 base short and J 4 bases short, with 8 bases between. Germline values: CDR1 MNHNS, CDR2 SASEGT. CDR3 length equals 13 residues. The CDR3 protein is CASSEDREYEQYF. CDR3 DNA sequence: TGTGCCAGCAGTGAAGACAGGGAGTACGAGCAGTACTTC.

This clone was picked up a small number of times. The CDR3 spells CASSQGGLSGGEQFF. CDR3 DNA: TGCGCCAGCAGCCAAGGAGGTTTGTCGGGAGGTGAGCAGTTCTTC. The V call is TRBV4-1, the J call TRBJ2-1; 7 bases fit TRBD2. The CDR3 runs 15 residues. V shed 1 base and J 9 bases; nucleotides not matched to a gene: 9. Germline V gene data show CDR1 as MGHRA and CDR2 as YSYEKL.

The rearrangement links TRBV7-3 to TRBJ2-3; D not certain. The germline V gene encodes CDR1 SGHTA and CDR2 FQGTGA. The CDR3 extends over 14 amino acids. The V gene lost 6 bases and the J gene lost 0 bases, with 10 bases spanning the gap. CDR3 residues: CASSLLGSTDTQYF. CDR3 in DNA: TGTGCCAGCAGTTTATTGGGGAGCACAGATACGCAGTATTTT.

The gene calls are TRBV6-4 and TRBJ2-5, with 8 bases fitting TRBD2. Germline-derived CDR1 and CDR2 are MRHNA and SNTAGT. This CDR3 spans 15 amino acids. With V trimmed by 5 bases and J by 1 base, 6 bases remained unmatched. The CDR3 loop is CASSYPSGGQETQYF. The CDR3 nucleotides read TGTGCCAGCAGTTATCCCAGCGGGGGCCAAGAGACCCAGTACTTC.

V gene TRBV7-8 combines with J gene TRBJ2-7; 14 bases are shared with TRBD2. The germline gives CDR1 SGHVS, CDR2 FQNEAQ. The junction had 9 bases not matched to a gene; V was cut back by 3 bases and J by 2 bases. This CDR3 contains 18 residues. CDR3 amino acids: CASSFPPGLAGATYEQYF. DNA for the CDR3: TGTGCCAGCAGCTTCCCACCGGGACTAGCGGGGGCGACCTACGAGCAGTACTTC.

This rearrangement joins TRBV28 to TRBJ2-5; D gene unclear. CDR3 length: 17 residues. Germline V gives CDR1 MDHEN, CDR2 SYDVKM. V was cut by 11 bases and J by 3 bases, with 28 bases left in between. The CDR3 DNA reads TGTGCCGCCAGCAGTTTATCCAAAGGGCCGGCGGAAGAGACCCAGTACTTC. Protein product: CAASSLSKGPAEETQYF.

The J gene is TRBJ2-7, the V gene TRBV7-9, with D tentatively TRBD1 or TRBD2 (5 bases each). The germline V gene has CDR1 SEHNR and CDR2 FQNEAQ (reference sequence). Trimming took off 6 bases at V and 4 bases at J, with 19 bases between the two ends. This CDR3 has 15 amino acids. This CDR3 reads CASSSGRDPAYEQYF. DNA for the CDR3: TGTGCCAGCAGTTCGGGCCGGGACCCTGCTTACGAGCAGTACTTC.

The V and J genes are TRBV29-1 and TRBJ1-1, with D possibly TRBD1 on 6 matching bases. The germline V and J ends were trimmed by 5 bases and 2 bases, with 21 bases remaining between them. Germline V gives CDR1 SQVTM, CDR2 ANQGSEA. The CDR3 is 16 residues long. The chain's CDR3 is CSVIGGRSGGNTEAFF. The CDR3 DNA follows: TGCAGCGTTATAGGGGGGCGAAGCGGGGGAAACACTGAAGCTTTCTTT.

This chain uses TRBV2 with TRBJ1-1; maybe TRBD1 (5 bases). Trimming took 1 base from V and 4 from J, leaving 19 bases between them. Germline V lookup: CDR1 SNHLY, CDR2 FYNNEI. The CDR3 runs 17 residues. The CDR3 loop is CASSEGSWWAGTTEAFF. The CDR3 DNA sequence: TGTGCCAGCAGTGAAGGGTCTTGGTGGGCGGGGACCACTGAAGCTTTCTTT.